The 29 T cell receptor beta chains in this list originate from one sample, sequenced in a study of shared clonotypes between healthy human individuals. The assay was immunoSEQ multiplex PCR, and TCRdb's table has in-frame clones only and misses some. Of approximately 1.5 million clones listed, 95% to 99% are singletons. The specimen sequenced was naive CD4+ T cells sorted from blood. This sample's subset: CD45RA+ positively selected. These receptors were collected from a man aged 25 to 40 in good health.

This chain connects TRBV18 to TRBJ2-7; D is possibly TRBD2 (6 bases). CDR1 and CDR2 (germline): KGHSH, LQKENI. The V and J ends lost 4 bases and 3 bases respectively, with 16 bases between them. CDR3 length equals 15 residues. Here the CDR3 reads CASSREATTIYEQYF. In nucleotides, the CDR3 is TGTGCCAGCTCACGGGAGGCAACAACCATCTACGAGCAGTACTTC.

Only one count was recorded for this clone. J is TRBJ1-1 and V is TRBV18, with D tentatively TRBD1 (6 bases). The CDR3 is 15 residues long. The V gene's germline CDR1 is KGHSH and CDR2 LQKENI. Trimming took 1 base from V and 4 from J, leaving 13 bases between them. CDR3 nucleotides: TGTGCCAGCTCACCACTTATTACAGGGTCCACTGAAGCTTTCTTT. This encodes CASSPLITGSTEAFF.

This clone was detected only once. The genes are TRBV28 and TRBJ2-5; D is uncertain. Per germline, CDR1 MDHEN and CDR2 SYDVKM. The CDR3 contains 15 residues. V was shortened by 2 bases and J by 2 bases, with 12 bases between the two germline ends. DNA of the CDR3: TGTGCCAGCAGTTTAGGGCGGCAATCACAAGAGACCCAGTACTTC. It codes for CASSLGRQSQETQYF.

The chain joins TRBV15 to TRBJ1-2; TRBD1 agrees at 8 bases. The CDR3 length is 13 residues. Losses at the gene ends were 4 bases for V and 4 bases for J; bases not matched to a gene: 2. Germline V gene sequence: CDR1 LNHNV, CDR2 YYDKDF (reference sequence). The CDR3 sequence: CATSKQGAYGYTF. The DNA for the CDR3 is TGTGCCACCAGCAAGCAGGGGGCCTATGGCTACACCTTC.

This clone has only one observation. This sample also contains other DNA sequences that code for the same CDR3. This chain uses TRBV9 with TRBJ2-3; 7 nucleotides line up with TRBD1. Germline loops: CDR1 SGDLS, CDR2 YYNGEE. V was clipped by 1 base and J by 4 bases; unmatched bases: 0. The CDR3 runs to 13 residues. CDR3 sequence: CASSVQGADTQYF. The CDR3 bases are TGTGCCAGCAGCGTACAGGGGGCAGATACGCAGTATTTT.

Notes on this clone: Other DNA sequences in the sample encode the same CDR3. The CDR3 reads CAISEGPPGELFF. CDR3 bases: TGTGCCATCAGTGAGGGGCCCCCCGGGGAGCTGTTTTTT. This chain joins TRBV10-3 and TRBJ2-2; D ambiguous. V was shortened by 2 bases and J by 6 bases, with 7 bases between the two germline ends. CDR3 length equals 13 residues. Germline V lookup: CDR1 ENHRY, CDR2 SYGVKD.

The rearrangement uses TRBV9 and TRBJ2-2; D unclear. The CDR3 sequence is 13 residues long. V lost 3 bases to trimming and J lost 3 bases, with 6 bases between them. Germline CDR1 SGDLS, CDR2 YYNGEE. CDR3 DNA: TGTGCCAGCAGCGCCCGGGACACCGGGGAGCTGTTTTTT. This encodes CASSARDTGELFF.

This sequence joins TRBV25-1 and TRBJ2-1, with a tentative D call TRBD1 (6 bases). Germline V gives CDR1 MGHDK, CDR2 SYGVNS. V gave up 4 bases and J gave up 9 bases, with 13 bases separating them. The CDR3 extends over 13 amino acids. The CDR3 DNA follows: TGTGCCAGCAGTGTAAGGGGGTGGGGTGAGCAGTTCTTC. Translating it yields CASSVRGWGEQFF.

The chain joins TRBV11-3 to TRBJ2-7; 12 nucleotides match TRBD1. Germline V CDR1 and CDR2: SGHNT, YENEEA. V was clipped by 0 bases and J by 5 bases; unmatched bases: 5. The CDR3 runs to 16 residues. CDR3 loop: CASSLDGTGGFDEQYF. The CDR3 DNA reads TGTGCCAGCAGCTTAGACGGGACAGGGGGCTTCGACGAGCAGTACTTC.

The gene calls are TRBV25-1 and TRBJ2-1; weak D call: TRBD2 (6 bases). The CDR3 sequence is 16 residues long. CDR1 MGHDK and CDR2 SYGVNS come from the germline V gene. Trimming pared 3 bases from V and 3 bases from J, leaving 15 bases between. CDR3 sequence (DNA): TGTGCCAGCAGTGACCCGTCGGGGGTTGGCTACAATGAGCAGTTCTTC. As protein: CASSDPSGVGYNEQFF.

The chain recombines TRBV9 with TRBJ2-7, with TRBD1 identical over 12 bases. Germline V gene sequence: CDR1 SGDLS, CDR2 YYNGEE. The CDR3 has 16 amino acids. The V gene end was trimmed by 4 bases and the J gene end by 5 bases; junction bases not matched to a gene: 10. The CDR3 sequence: CASSPTPGTGGHEQYF. CDR3 nucleotides: TGTGCCAGCAGCCCGACGCCCGGGACAGGGGGCCACGAGCAGTACTTC. Full variable domain (missing parts from reference TRBV9 and TRBJ2-7): DSGVTQTPKHLITATGQRVTLRCSPRSGDLSVYWYQQSLDQGLQFLIQYYNGEERAKGNILERFSAQQFPDLHSELNLSSLELGDSALYFCASSPTPGTGGHEQYFGPGTRLTVT.

This rearrangement joins TRBV6-5 to TRBJ1-1; D is perhaps TRBD1 (5 bases). Germline V gene lookup returns CDR1 MNHEY and CDR2 SVGAGI. The V end lost 2 bases, the J end lost 5 bases, and 18 bases lay between the germline ends. This CDR3 region has 16 residues. The CDR3 sequence: CASSYRLFSGVTEAFF. CDR3 DNA: TGTGCCAGCAGTTACCGCTTATTTTCGGGGGTAACTGAAGCTTTCTTT.

The rearrangement joins TRBV6-1 to TRBJ2-1; possible D gene TRBD1, 5 bases. V shed 7 bases and J shed 0 bases, with 13 bases lying between them. This CDR3 region has 15 residues. Germline loops: CDR1 MNHNS, CDR2 SASEGT. The CDR3, as DNA: TGTGCCAGCACCTCAAGACAGAGCTCCTACAATGAGCAGTTCTTC. Its translation is CASTSRQSSYNEQFF.

The chain joins TRBV28 to TRBJ2-2; TRBD1 matches at 10 bases. The length of the CDR3 is 16 residues. V lost 2 bases and J lost 7; bases outside the gene matches: 7. Germline lookup yields CDR1 MDHEN and CDR2 SYDVKM. The CDR3 region is CASSLPIGTGVGELFF. CDR3 DNA: TGTGCCAGCAGTTTACCTATTGGGACAGGGGTCGGGGAGCTGTTTTTT.

This sequence joins TRBV10-1 and TRBJ2-7; D not resolved. Germline values: CDR1 WNHNN, CDR2 SYGVQD (reference sequence). This CDR3 has 13 residues. V was pared by 6 bases and J by 3 bases, with 12 bases between. This CDR3 is CASRFIRRYEQYF. The CDR3, as DNA: TGCGCCAGCAGATTCATTCGTCGCTACGAGCAGTACTTC.

The rearrangement links TRBV30 to TRBJ1-2; no clear D gene. V gave up 2 bases and J gave up 3 bases, with 7 bases separating them. Germline V gene sequence: CDR1 GTSNPN, CDR2 SVGIG (reference sequence). There are 12 residues in the CDR3. CDR3 protein: CAWSMSDYGYTF. CDR3 bases: TGTGCCTGGAGTATGTCTGACTATGGCTACACCTTC.

The rearrangement uses TRBV5-1 and TRBJ1-4, with D possibly matching TRBD1 (5 bases). Germline assignment: CDR1 SGHRS and CDR2 YFSETQ. The CDR3 totals 14 residues. Trimming left V 7 bases short and J 4 bases short, with 14 bases between. This CDR3 is CASATGVNNEKLFF. The CDR3 DNA sequence: TGCGCCAGCGCAACGGGGGTGAATAATGAAAAACTGTTTTTT.

The J gene is TRBJ2-1, the V gene TRBV7-8, with TRBD2 identical over 9 bases. Germline CDR1 reads SGHVS; CDR2 reads FQNEAQ. J gave up 6 bases and V 5 bases, and 8 bases lay outside the gene matches. CDR3 length equals 15 residues. CDR3 DNA sequence: TGTGCCAGCAGCCCGGAAAGCGGGAGGTCCAATGAGCAGTTCTTC. Translation: CASSPESGRSNEQFF.

This chain uses TRBV28 with TRBJ2-7, with 8 bases lining up with TRBD2. The CDR3 loop spans 13 amino acids. In germline, CDR1 is MDHEN, CDR2 SYDVKM. Germline trimming cut 8 bases from V and 0 bases from J; bases unmatched to any gene: 3. As DNA, the CDR3 is TGTGCCAGCCAGCGGGAGAGCTCCTACGAGCAGTACTTC. Translating gives CASQRESSYEQYF.

The rearrangement links TRBV10-3 to TRBJ2-7; weak D call: TRBD2 (5 bases). Germline CDR1 and CDR2: ENHRY and SYGVKD. This CDR3 has 13 residues. V lost 11 bases to trimming and J lost 0 bases, with 14 bases between them. CDR3 sequence: CAARLSGSYEQYF. In DNA form, the CDR3 reads TGTGCCGCTCGGTTGAGCGGCTCCTACGAGCAGTACTTC.

This sequence joins TRBV4-2 and TRBJ2-1; 11 nucleotides agree with TRBD1. V lost 2 bases and J lost 7; bases outside the gene matches: 13. CDR3 size: 18 residues. The germline V gene encodes CDR1 LGHNA and CDR2 YNFKEQ. The CDR3 nucleotides are TGTGCCAGCAGCCAAAGAGGGACAGGGGGTAAAGGGAGGAATGAGCAGTTCTTC. It yields the protein CASSQRGTGGKGRNEQFF.

The chain joins TRBV19 to TRBJ2-6; a possible D gene is TRBD2 (5 bases). Germline V gene sequence: CDR1 LNHDA, CDR2 SQIVND (reference sequence). The CDR3 runs 13 residues. V was clipped by 7 bases and J by 7 bases, with 11 bases between them. The CDR3 DNA follows: TGTGCCAGTAACAACGGAGGAGCCAACGTCCTGACTTTC. Amino acids: CASNNGGANVLTF.

CDR3 amino acids: CASSPKGTSHEQYF. DNA of the CDR3: TGTGCCAGCTCCCCCAAAGGGACTAGCCACGAGCAGTACTTC. V is TRBV18 and J is TRBJ2-7; the match to TRBD2 covers 9 bases. This CDR3 spans 14 amino acids. The V gene end was trimmed by 6 bases and the J gene end by 5 bases; junction bases not matched to a gene: 8. Germline loops: CDR1 KGHSH, CDR2 LQKENI.

This chain joins TRBV29-1 and TRBJ2-7; TRBD2 agrees at 11 bases. V lost 7 bases and J lost 7; bases outside the gene matches: 6. This CDR3 region has 12 residues. Germline CDR1 is SQVTM and CDR2 is ANQGSEA. For the CDR3, the DNA is TGCAGCGCAACTAGCGGGAGTCTTGAGCAGTACTTC. Protein sequence: CSATSGSLEQYF.

The CDR3 nucleotides read TGCGCCAGCAGCTCCCATGGAATCCGAGCCTCCGGACTAGCGTCCACAGATACGCAGTATTTT. Residues: CASSSHGIRASGLASTDTQYF. The chain recombines TRBV5-1 with TRBJ2-3, with 9 bases lining up with TRBD2. The CDR3 covers 21 residues. The germline CDR1 and CDR2 sequences are SGHRS and YFSETQ. V was clipped by 3 bases and J by 2 bases; unmatched bases: 22.

The V gene is TRBV29-1, the J gene TRBJ1-3; TRBD1 aligns across 7 bases. Per germline, CDR1 SQVTM and CDR2 ANQGSEA. The CDR3 is made up of 14 amino acids. The trim removed 7 bases at V and 4 bases at J, leaving 10 bases unmatched. The DNA of the CDR3 is TGCAGCGCTGGGACAGCAGGTGCCGGAAACACCATATATTTT. This translates into CSAGTAGAGNTIYF.

This clone is a singleton in its sample. This chain links TRBV7-9 with TRBJ1-2; D gene unclear. Trimming took 11 bases from V and 6 from J, leaving 19 bases between them. The CDR3 loop spans 13 amino acids. Per germline, CDR1 SEHNR and CDR2 FQNEAQ (reference sequence). The CDR3 sequence is CASPGAQEDGYTF. CDR3 DNA sequence: TGTGCCTCCCCAGGTGCCCAGGAGGATGGCTACACCTTC.

The chain has TRBV6-5 and TRBJ1-5; 9 nucleotides align to TRBD1. Trimming took 7 bases from V and 6 from J; bases not matched to a gene: 10. This CDR3 has 15 residues. The V gene's germline CDR1 is MNHEY and CDR2 SVGAGI. CDR3 protein: CASKDPGQGGQPQHF. The CDR3 DNA reads TGTGCCAGCAAAGACCCGGGACAGGGTGGTCAGCCCCAGCATTTT.

The chain recombines TRBV30 with TRBJ2-7; tentatively, D is TRBD1 (8 bases). Looked up from germline, CDR1 is GTSNPN and CDR2 is SVGIG (reference sequence). This CDR3 is 13 amino acids long. The V and J ends lost 7 bases and 4 bases respectively, with 17 bases between them. The CDR3 coding sequence is TGTGCCTTCACGGACAGGGAGGGGTACGAGCAGTACTTC. It is translated as CAFTDREGYEQYF.